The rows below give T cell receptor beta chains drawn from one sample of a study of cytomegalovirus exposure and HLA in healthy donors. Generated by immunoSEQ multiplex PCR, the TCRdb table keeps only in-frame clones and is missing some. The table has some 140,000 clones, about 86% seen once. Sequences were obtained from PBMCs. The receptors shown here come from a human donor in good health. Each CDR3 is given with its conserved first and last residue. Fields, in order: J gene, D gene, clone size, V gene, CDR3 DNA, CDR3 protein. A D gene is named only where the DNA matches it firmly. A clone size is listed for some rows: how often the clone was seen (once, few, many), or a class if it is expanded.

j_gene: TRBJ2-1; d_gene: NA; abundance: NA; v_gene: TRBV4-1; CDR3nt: TGCGCCAGCAGCACCCCAACTAGGTCCCCCTACAATGAGCAGTTCTTC; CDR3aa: CASSTPTRSPYNEQFF
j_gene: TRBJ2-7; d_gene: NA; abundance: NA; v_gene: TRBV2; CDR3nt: TGTGCCAGCAGTGACTACAGGGATTACGAGCAGTACTTC; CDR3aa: CASSDYRDYEQYF
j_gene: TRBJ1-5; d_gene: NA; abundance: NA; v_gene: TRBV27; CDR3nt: TGTGCCAGCAGTCAAGGGGCGAGCAATCAGCCCCAGCATTTT; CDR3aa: CASSQGASNQPQHF
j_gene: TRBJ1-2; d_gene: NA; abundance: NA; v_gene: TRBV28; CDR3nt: TGTGCCAGCAGTTGGACAGTAGTAAGGGGCAACTATGGCTACACCTTC; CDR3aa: CASSWTVVRGNYGYTF
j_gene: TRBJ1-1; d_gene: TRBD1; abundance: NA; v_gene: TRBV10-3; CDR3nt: TGTGCCATCAGTCGACAGGGGGACTCTGAAGCTTTCTTT; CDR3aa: CAISRQGDSEAFF
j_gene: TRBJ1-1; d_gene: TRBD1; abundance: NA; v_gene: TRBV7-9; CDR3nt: TGTGCCAGCAGCCCCCGACAGGGGTTGAACACTGAAGCTTTCTTT; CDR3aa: CASSPRQGLNTEAFF
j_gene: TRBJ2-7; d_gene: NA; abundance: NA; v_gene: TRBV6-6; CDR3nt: TGTGCCACTCGGACAAATTCCTACGAGCAGTACTTC; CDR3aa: CATRTNSYEQYF
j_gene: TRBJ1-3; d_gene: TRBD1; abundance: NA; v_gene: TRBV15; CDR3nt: TGTGCCACCAGCAGAGATCTACAGGGGCAAGGAAACACCATATATTTT; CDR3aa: CATSRDLQGQGNTIYF
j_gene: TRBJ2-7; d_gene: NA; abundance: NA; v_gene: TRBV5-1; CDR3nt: TGCGCCAGCAGCCTTGCACCCGGACTCTACGAGCAGTACTTC; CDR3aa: CASSLAPGLYEQYF
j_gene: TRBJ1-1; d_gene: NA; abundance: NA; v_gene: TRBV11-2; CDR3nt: TGTGCCAGCAGCTTAGGGGGAGACACTGAAGCTTTCTTT; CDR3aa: CASSLGGDTEAFF
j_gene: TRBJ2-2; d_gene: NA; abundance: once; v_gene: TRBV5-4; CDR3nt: TGTGCCAGCAGCCTAGCATCGGACTCCGTCGGGGAGCTGTTTTTT; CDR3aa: CASSLASDSVGELFF
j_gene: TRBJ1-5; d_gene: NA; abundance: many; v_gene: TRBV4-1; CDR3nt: TGCGCCAGCAGCCCGTTGAGCAATCAGCCCCAGCATTTT; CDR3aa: CASSPLSNQPQHF
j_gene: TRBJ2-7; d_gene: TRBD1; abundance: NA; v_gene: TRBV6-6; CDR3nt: TGTGCCAGCAGTTACTCGTACAGGGGAAGCTACGAGCAGTACTTC; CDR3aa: CASSYSYRGSYEQYF
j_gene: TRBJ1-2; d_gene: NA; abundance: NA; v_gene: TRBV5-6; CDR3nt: TGTGCCAGCAGCTTCCCGGACACTATTAACTATGGCTACACCTTC; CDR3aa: CASSFPDTINYGYTF
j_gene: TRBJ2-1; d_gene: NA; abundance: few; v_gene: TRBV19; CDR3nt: TGTGCCAGCAGCCCCCTTGCCTTTGACACCGACTACAATGAGCAGTTCTTC; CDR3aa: CASSPLAFDTDYNEQFF
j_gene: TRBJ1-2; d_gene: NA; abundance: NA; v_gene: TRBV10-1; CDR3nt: TGCGCCAGCAGTGATCCCTATCTCTACAGGTACCATCCAGCTAACTATGGCTACACCTTC; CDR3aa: CASSDPYLYRYHPANYGYTF
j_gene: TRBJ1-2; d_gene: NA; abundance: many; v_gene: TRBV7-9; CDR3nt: TGTGCCAGCAGCTTTGACAGGCTAACACATGGCTACACCTTC; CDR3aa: CASSFDRLTHGYTF
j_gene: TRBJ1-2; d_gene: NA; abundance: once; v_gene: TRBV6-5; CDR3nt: TGTGCCAGCACGGAGGGCCCTCCCTACTATGGCTACACCTTC; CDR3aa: CASTEGPPYYGYTF
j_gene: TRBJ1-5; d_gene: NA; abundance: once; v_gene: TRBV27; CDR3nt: TGTGCCAGCAGTCACGGGTGGAATCAGCCCCAGCATTTT; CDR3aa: CASSHGWNQPQHF
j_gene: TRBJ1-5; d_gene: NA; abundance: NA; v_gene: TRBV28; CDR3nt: TGTGCCAGCAGTTGGGGGGGTAATAGCAATCAGCCCCAGCATTTT; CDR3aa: CASSWGGNSNQPQHF
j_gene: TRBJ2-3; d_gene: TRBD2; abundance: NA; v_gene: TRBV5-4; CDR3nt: TGTGCCAGCAGCCCTAGCGGGAGGGTCTCGGCAGATACGCAGTATTTT; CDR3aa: CASSPSGRVSADTQYF
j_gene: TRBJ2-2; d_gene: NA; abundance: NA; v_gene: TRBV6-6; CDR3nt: TGTGCCAGCAGGCACAGGGACCCTAACACTTCCGGGGAGCTGTTTTTT; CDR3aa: CASRHRDPNTSGELFF
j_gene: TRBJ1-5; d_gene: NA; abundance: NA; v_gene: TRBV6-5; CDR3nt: TGTGCCAGCAGGGCCTCGGGGGAGAGGGCTCAGCCCCAGCATTTT; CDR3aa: CASRASGERAQPQHF
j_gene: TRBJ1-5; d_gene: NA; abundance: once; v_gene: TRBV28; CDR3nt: TGTGCCAGCAGTTTAAGTAGCAGCAATCAGCCCCAGCATTTT; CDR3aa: CASSLSSSNQPQHF
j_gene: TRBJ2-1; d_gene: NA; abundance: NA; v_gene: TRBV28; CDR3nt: TGTGCCAGCAGTTTAGGGGGTGGGCTAGCGAATCCCTACAATGAGCAGTTCTTC; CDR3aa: CASSLGGGLANPYNEQFF
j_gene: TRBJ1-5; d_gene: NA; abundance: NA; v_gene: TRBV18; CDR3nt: TGTGCCAGCTCACCTACGGCGGTCGGCAGCAATCAGCCCCAGCATTTT; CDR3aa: CASSPTAVGSNQPQHF
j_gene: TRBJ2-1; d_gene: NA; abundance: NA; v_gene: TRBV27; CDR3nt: TGTGCCAGCAGTTTAGAGACAGGCGCAAATAATGAGCAGTTCTTC; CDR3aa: CASSLETGANNEQFF
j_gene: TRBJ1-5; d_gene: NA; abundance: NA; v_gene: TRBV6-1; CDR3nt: TGTGCCAGCAGTGGACAGTATAGCAATCAGCCCCAGCATTTT; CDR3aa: CASSGQYSNQPQHF
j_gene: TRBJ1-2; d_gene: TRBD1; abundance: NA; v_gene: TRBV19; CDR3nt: TGTGCCAGTTGGGACAGGGAGAATATTGGCTACACCTTC; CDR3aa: CASWDRENIGYTF
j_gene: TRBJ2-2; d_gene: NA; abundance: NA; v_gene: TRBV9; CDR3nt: TGTGCCAGCAGCGTACTAGCGAACACCGGGGAGCTGTTTTTT; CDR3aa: CASSVLANTGELFF
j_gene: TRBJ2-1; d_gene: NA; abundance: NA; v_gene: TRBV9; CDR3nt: TGTGCCAGCAGCTCCGGTAGCAACAATGAGCAGTTCTTC; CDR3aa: CASSSGSNNEQFF
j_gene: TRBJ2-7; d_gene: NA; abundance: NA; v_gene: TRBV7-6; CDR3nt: TGTGCCAGCAGCAATGGTCTCTCCCTATTCGACGAGCAGTACTTC; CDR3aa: CASSNGLSLFDEQYF
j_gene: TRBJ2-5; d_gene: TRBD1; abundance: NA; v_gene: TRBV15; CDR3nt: TGTGCCACCAGCGTGGACAGGGTCGAGACCCAGTACTTC; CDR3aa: CATSVDRVETQYF